Presented here are 23 T cell receptor beta chains from one specimen sequenced in a study of human T cells and chemical hapten exposure. TCRdb re-derived calls from the RACE reads in MiXCR, one entry per CDR3 protein. Of roughly 100,000 distinct CDR3 sequences listed, more than 10% are singletons. Time point specified: pre-sensitization, week 0. Treatment here: therapeutic diphenylcyclopropenone sensitization with weekly scalp DPC. The sample in question was whole blood, obtained in connection with sensitization to the hapten diphenylcyclopropenone (DPC). The receptors derive from a woman aged 45 to 65 with alopecia areata. Some clones in this sample may be carry-over from other donors' samples.

This clonotype occurred a few times. The CDR3: CASYLGSYNSPLHF. In DNA form, the CDR3 reads TGTGCCAGCTATCTCGGGTCCTATAATTCACCCCTCCACTTT. This sequence joins TRBV6-1 and TRBJ1-6; D gene ambiguous. The CDR3 is made up of 14 amino acids. Trimming stripped 8 bases from V and 1 base from J, with 9 bases between. Looked up from germline, CDR1 is MNHNS and CDR2 is SASEGT.

In this sample, this clonotype turned up many times. J is TRBJ2-3 and V is TRBV4-1; D remains ambiguous. Germline CDR1 is MGHRA and CDR2 is YSYEKL. This CDR3 region has 15 residues. The V and J ends lost 1 base and 0 bases respectively, with 8 bases between them. The CDR3 DNA sequence: TGCGCCAGCAGCCAAGGAGTTACTAGCACAGATACGCAGTATTTT. It yields the protein CASSQGVTSTDTQYF.

This clonotype was detected only a few times. The chain employs TRBV27 and TRBJ1-5; TRBD1 agrees at 9 bases. After removal of 0 bases from V and 6 bases from J, the junction contained 6 bases not matched to a gene. CDR3 size: 16 residues. Germline V gene sequence: CDR1 MNHEY, CDR2 SMNVEV (reference sequence). The CDR3 protein is CASSLSGTGSIQPQHF. CDR3 nucleotides: TGTGCCAGCAGTTTATCCGGGACAGGGTCGATTCAGCCCCAGCATTTT.

This clonotype was counted many times. This chain links TRBV29-1 with TRBJ1-5; possible D gene TRBD1, 6 bases. With 5 bases removed from V and 4 bases from J, the gap between germline ends came to 12 bases. The CDR3 covers 13 residues. Germline V gene data show CDR1 as SQVTM and CDR2 as ANQGSEA. The CDR3 loop reads CSVYPGANQPQHF. The CDR3 nucleotides read TGCAGCGTTTATCCAGGGGCTAATCAGCCCCAGCATTTT.

The chain links TRBV5-8 to TRBJ2-5; TRBD1 aligns across 10 bases. The junction had 6 bases not matched to a gene; V was cut back by 4 bases and J by 3 bases. Germline-derived CDR1 and CDR2 are SGHTS and YDEGEE. There are 15 residues in the CDR3. The CDR3 region is CASSLGGQGEETQYF. CDR3 coding DNA: TGTGCCAGCAGCCTAGGCGGACAGGGGGAAGAGACCCAGTACTTC.

This clonotype occurred a few times. The rearrangement links TRBV7-7 to TRBJ2-3, with D possibly matching TRBD2 (6 bases). CDR1 is SSHAT and CDR2 is FNYEAQ in the germline V gene (reference sequence). The CDR3 runs 15 residues. V was cut by 4 bases and J by 4 bases, with 15 bases left in between. The CDR3 nucleotides are TGTGCCAGCAGCTCCGGACTAAGTGGGGCAGATACGCAGTATTTT. Translated, it gives CASSSGLSGADTQYF.

This clonotype was recorded a few times. The rearrangement joins TRBV29-1 to TRBJ2-1; possible D gene TRBD2, 6 bases. Trimming removed 6 bases at V and 7 bases at J, with 19 bases between. Germline assignment: CDR1 SQVTM and CDR2 ANQGSEA. The CDR3 is 14 residues long. CDR3 sequence: CSVPPSAAPNEQFF. In DNA form, the CDR3 reads TGCAGCGTACCACCTAGCGCGGCTCCTAATGAGCAGTTCTTC.

The CDR3 DNA reads as TGTGCCAGCAGGGTGGACAGAGTCAGGGATACGCAGTATTTT. The encoded protein is CASRVDRVRDTQYF. This chain links TRBV28 with TRBJ2-3, with D tentatively TRBD1 (6 bases). V was shortened by 6 bases and J by 6 bases, with 16 bases between the two germline ends. The CDR3 totals 14 residues. The germline V gene has CDR1 MDHEN and CDR2 SYDVKM.

The CDR3, as DNA: TGTGCCACTTTCCGCGGAGGAGCTAATGAAAAACTGTTTTTT. Amino acids: CATFRGGANEKLFF. The chain carries TRBV6-1 and TRBJ1-4; no definite D call. Germline CDR1 and CDR2: MNHNS and SASEGT. The V end was cut by 10 bases, the J end by 3 bases, with 15 bases between. This CDR3 is built from 14 residues.

This rearrangement joins TRBV12-3 or TRBV12-4 to TRBJ2-1; D unresolved. CDR3 length: 13 amino acids. The V end lost 4 bases, the J end lost 8 bases, and 12 bases lay between the germline ends. CDR3: CASSSSGRYEQFF. The CDR3 region has the DNA TGTGCCAGCAGTTCCTCAGGTCGGTATGAGCAGTTCTTC.

This clonotype turned up a few times. CDR3 DNA sequence: TGTGCCGTCGCCGGGACAGGGGAAACAGATACGCAGTATTTT. This gives the protein CAVAGTGETDTQYF. The rearrangement joins TRBV28 to TRBJ2-3; 10 nucleotides match TRBD1. The CDR3 contains 14 residues. The V segment lost 11 bases and the J segment 3 bases; nucleotides outside the gene matches: 8. Germline CDR1 and CDR2: MDHEN and SYDVKM. Filled out from reference TRBV28 and TRBJ2-3, the complete variable domain reads DVKVTQSSRYLVKRTGEKVFLECVQDMDHENMFWYRQDPGLGLRLIYFSYDVKMKEKGDIPEGYSVSREKKERFSLILESASTNQTSMYLCAVAGTGETDTQYFGPGTRLTVL.

The chain links TRBV6-6 to TRBJ2-2; weak D call: TRBD1 (7 bases). The V gene lost 5 bases and the J gene lost 5 bases, with 18 bases spanning the gap. The CDR3 covers 16 residues. The V gene's germline CDR1 is MNHNY and CDR2 SVGAGI (reference sequence). The CDR3 DNA reads TGTGCCAGCAGTCCCCCACAGGGGCGGGGTACCGGGGAGCTGTTTTTT. It codes for CASSPPQGRGTGELFF.

The V call is TRBV20-1, the J call TRBJ1-1; 8 bases fit TRBD1. From germline, CDR1 is DFQATT and CDR2 SNEGSKA (reference sequence). V lost 6 bases to trimming and J lost 4 bases; unmatched junction nucleotides: 10. The CDR3 has 14 residues. CDR3 DNA sequence: TGCAGTGCAAGACCCGCTACAGGGGGCACTGAAGCTTTCTTT. It translates to CSARPATGGTEAFF.

In its sample, this clonotype was seen a few times. This chain connects TRBV20-1 to TRBJ2-1; TRBD2 aligns across 8 bases. The V gene's germline CDR1 is DFQATT and CDR2 SNEGSKA (reference sequence). The CDR3 spans 14 residues. V lost 6 bases, J lost 5 bases, and 9 bases stayed unmatched. CDR3 in amino acids: CSAKIAGSDNEQFF. DNA for the CDR3: TGCAGTGCCAAGATAGCGGGATCCGACAATGAGCAGTTCTTC.

This clonotype was detected only a few times. The CDR3 reads CASTHGFGATNEKLFF. Written as DNA, the CDR3 is TGTGCCAGCACTCATGGGTTTGGGGCAACTAATGAAAAACTGTTTTTT. The chain links TRBV12-3 or TRBV12-4 to TRBJ1-4; D is uncertain. The ends were cut back, 7 bases at V and 0 bases at J, with 15 bases in the middle. The CDR3 length is 16 residues.

The rearrangement joins TRBV10-3 to TRBJ2-7, with a tentative D call TRBD2 (6 bases). V was trimmed by 5 bases and J by 6 bases, leaving 17 bases between them. The length of the CDR3 is 14 residues. Germline V gene sequence: CDR1 ENHRY, CDR2 SYGVKD. The CDR3 DNA is TGTGCCATCAGTAGGGACTTTTCCTCGACCGAGCAGTACTTC. This gives the protein CAISRDFSSTEQYF.

There are a few counts of this clonotype. This chain joins TRBV7-9 and TRBJ2-2; no reliable D call. Trimming cost V 3 bases and J 1 base, with 3 bases left between them. From germline, CDR1 is SEHNR and CDR2 FQNEAQ (reference sequence). The CDR3 has 13 residues. The DNA for the CDR3 is TGTGCCAGCAGCTTCCGGAACACCGGGGAGCTGTTTTTT. It specifies CASSFRNTGELFF.

There are a few counts of this clonotype. The chain recombines TRBV5-1 with TRBJ2-5, with 7 bases fitting TRBD2. Germline trimming cut 4 bases from V and 3 bases from J; bases unmatched to any gene: 9. Per the germline V gene, CDR1 is SGHRS and CDR2 is YFSETQ. The CDR3 sequence is 15 residues long. The chain's CDR3 is CASSPRPSGEETQYF. The CDR3 DNA reads TGCGCCAGCAGCCCCCGTCCTAGCGGAGAAGAGACCCAGTACTTC.

This clonotype was observed at least ten times. V gene TRBV5-1 combines with J gene TRBJ1-2; D gene uncertain. CDR3 length: 14 amino acids. Trimming shortened V by 0 bases and J by 2 bases, and 8 bases separated the two germline ends. Per the germline V gene, CDR1 is SGHRS and CDR2 is YFSETQ. CDR3 sequence reads: CASSLGSANYGYTF. The CDR3 DNA reads TGCGCCAGCAGCTTGGGGTCAGCGAACTATGGCTACACCTTC. The whole variable domain, remainder taken from reference TRBV5-1 and TRBJ1-2, is KAGVTQTPRYLIKTRGQQVTLSCSPISGHRSVSWYQQTPGQGLQFLFEYFSETQRNKGNFPGRFSGRQFSNSRSEMNVSTLELGDSALYLCASSLGSANYGYTFGSGTRLTVV.

This clonotype was seen a handful of times. The chain links TRBV9 to TRBJ2-1; D call uncertain. This CDR3 is 12 amino acids long. Per germline, CDR1 SGDLS and CDR2 YYNGEE. Trimming pared 0 bases from V and 10 bases from J, leaving 8 bases between. The CDR3 spells CASSVDFSEQFF. DNA of the CDR3: TGTGCCAGCAGCGTAGACTTCTCCGAGCAGTTCTTC. Filled out from reference TRBV9 and TRBJ2-1, the complete variable domain reads DSGVTQTPKHLITATGQRVTLRCSPRSGDLSVYWYQQSLDQGLQFLIQYYNGEERAKGNILERFSAQQFPDLHSELNLSSLELGDSALYFCASSVDFSEQFFGPGTRLTVL.

The rearrangement uses TRBV4-1 and TRBJ1-2; D may be TRBD1 (5 bases). Germline CDR1 and CDR2: MGHRA and YSYEKL. The CDR3 is 14 residues long. V dropped 0 bases and J dropped 5 bases, with 10 bases sitting between them. As DNA, the CDR3 is TGCGCCAGCAGCCAAGATGGGGACGGGTATGGCTACACCTTC. Translating gives CASSQDGDGYGYTF.

The J gene is TRBJ2-5, the V gene TRBV12-3 or TRBV12-4; D is undetermined. The CDR3 sequence is 13 residues long. Between the trimmed V and J ends, which lost 7 bases and 3 bases, there was a span of 12 bases. The CDR3: CASTALGKETQYF. The CDR3 region has the DNA TGTGCCAGCACCGCCCTGGGTAAAGAGACCCAGTACTTC.

This clonotype was seen more than once but under ten times. This chain uses TRBV20-1 with TRBJ2-1; 13 bases are shared with TRBD2. CDR1 is DFQATT, CDR2 SNEGSKA, per germline (reference sequence). CDR3 length: 14 amino acids. The V gene end was trimmed by 5 bases and the J gene end by 4 bases; junction bases not matched to a gene: 2. CDR3 nucleotides: TGCAGTGCTCCGACTAGCGGGGGGTACAATGAGCAGTTCTTC. It encodes CSAPTSGGYNEQFF.